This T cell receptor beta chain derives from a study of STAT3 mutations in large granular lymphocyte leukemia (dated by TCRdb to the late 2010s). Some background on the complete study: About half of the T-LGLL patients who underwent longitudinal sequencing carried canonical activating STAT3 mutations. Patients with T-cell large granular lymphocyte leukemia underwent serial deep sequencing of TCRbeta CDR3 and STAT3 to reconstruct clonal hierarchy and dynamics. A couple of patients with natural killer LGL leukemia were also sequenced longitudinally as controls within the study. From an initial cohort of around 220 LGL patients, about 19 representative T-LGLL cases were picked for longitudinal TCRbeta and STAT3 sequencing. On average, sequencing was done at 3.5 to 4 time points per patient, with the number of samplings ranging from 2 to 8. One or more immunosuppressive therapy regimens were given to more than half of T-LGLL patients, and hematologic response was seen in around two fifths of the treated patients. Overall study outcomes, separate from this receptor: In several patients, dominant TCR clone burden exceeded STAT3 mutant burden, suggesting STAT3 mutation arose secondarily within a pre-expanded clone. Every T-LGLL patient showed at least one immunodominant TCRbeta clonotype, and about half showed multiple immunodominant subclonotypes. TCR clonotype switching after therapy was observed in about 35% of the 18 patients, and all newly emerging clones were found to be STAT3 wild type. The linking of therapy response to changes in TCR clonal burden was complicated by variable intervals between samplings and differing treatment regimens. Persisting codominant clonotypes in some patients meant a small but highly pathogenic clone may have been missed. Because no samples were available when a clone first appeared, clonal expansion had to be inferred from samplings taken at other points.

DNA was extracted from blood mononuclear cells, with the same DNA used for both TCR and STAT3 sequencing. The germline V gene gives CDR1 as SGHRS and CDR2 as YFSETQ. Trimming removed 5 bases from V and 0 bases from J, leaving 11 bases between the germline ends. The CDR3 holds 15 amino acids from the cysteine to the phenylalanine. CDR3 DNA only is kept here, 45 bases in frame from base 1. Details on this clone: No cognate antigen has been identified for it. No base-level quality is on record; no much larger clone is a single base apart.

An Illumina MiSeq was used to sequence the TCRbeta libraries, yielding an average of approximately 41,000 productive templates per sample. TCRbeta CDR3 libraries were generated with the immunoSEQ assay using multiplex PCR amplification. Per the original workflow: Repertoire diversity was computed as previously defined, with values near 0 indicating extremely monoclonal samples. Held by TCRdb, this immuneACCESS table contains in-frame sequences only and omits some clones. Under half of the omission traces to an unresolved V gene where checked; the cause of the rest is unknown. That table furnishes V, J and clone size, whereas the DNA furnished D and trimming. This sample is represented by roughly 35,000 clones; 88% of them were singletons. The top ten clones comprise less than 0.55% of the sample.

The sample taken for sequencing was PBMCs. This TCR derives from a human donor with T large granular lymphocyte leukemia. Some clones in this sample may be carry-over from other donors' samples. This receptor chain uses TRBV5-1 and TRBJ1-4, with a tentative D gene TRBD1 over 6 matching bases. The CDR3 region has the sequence CASRAGTPTNEKLFF. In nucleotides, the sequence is TGCGCCAGCAGAGCCGGGACACCAACTAATGAAAAACTGTTTTTT. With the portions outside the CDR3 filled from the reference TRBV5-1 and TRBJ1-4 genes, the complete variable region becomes KAGVTQTPRYLIKTRGQQVTLSCSPISGHRSVSWYQQTPGQGLQFLFEYFSETQRNKGNFPGRFSGRQFSNSRSEMNVSTLELGDSALYLCASRAGTPTNEKLFFGSGTQLSVL.